These 32 T cell receptor beta chains share one sample of origin, sequenced in a study of human T cells and chemical hapten exposure (dated by TCRdb to about 2021). In light of the paper, this sample's time point label describes: pre-sensitization, week 0. The treatment or condition label on this specimen signifies: therapeutic diphenylcyclopropenone sensitization with weekly scalp DPC. Receptor amplification or capture employed RACE. The listed sequencing device is NextSeq 500. In TCRdb, the public reads were trimmed at Q25 with fastp and aligned with MiXCR, with productive beta chains retained. Rows matching on CDR3 protein sequence are summarized as one entry with the most common DNA and genes. The table for this sample lists 180,000 or so distinct CDR3 sequences; around 30% of them were counted only once. Approximately 3% of the sample belongs to the ten largest clones. The sample consisted of whole blood, taken in connection with sensitization to the hapten diphenylcyclopropenone (DPC). These receptors originate from a woman aged 25-40 years with alopecia areata. Some clones in this sample may be carry-over from other donors' samples.

This clonotype was found once. This chain joins TRBV27 and TRBJ1-6; D gene unclear. The germline V gene has CDR1 MNHEY and CDR2 SMNVEV (reference sequence). V lost 5 bases and J lost 4, with 9 bases in between. The length of the CDR3 is 14 residues. CDR3 region: CASSPLGYNSPLHF. The CDR3 nucleotides are TGTGCCAGCAGTCCATTGGGGTATAATTCACCCCTCCACTTT.

This clonotype was seen a single time. The chain has TRBV5-4 and TRBJ2-2, with 10 bases lining up with TRBD1. There are 15 residues in the CDR3. Germline trimming cut 5 bases from V and 0 bases from J; bases unmatched to any gene: 1. Germline V CDR1 and CDR2: SGHNT, YYREEE (reference sequence). The CDR3 reads CASRGQGPNTGELFF. CDR3 nucleotide sequence: TGTGCCAGCAGGGGACAGGGGCCGAACACCGGGGAGCTGTTTTTT.

The chain recombines TRBV11-1 with TRBJ2-2, with unresolved D. V was shortened by 5 bases and J by 6 bases, with 7 bases between the two germline ends. Germline V gives CDR1 SGHAT, CDR2 FQDESV (reference sequence). This CDR3 region has 12 residues. The CDR3 sequence is CASSPRSGELFF. The CDR3 nucleotides are TGTGCCAGCAGCCCCAGATCCGGGGAGCTGTTTTTT.

This clonotype was found many times. The chain links TRBV20-1 to TRBJ2-7, with TRBD1 identical over 8 bases. Germline V gene data show CDR1 as DFQATT and CDR2 as SNEGSKA (reference sequence). This CDR3 comprises 16 residues. Trimming removed 1 base from V and 0 bases from J; junction bases left unmatched: 8. The CDR3 region is CSARVDRAIISYEQYF. CDR3 coding DNA: TGCAGTGCTAGAGTGGACAGGGCAATTATCTCCTACGAGCAGTACTTC.

The chain couples TRBV27 to TRBJ2-3; TRBD2 is a possible D gene (5 bases). Per the germline V gene, CDR1 is MNHEY and CDR2 is SMNVEV (reference sequence). V was trimmed by 5 bases and J by 3 bases, leaving 21 bases between them. The CDR3 runs to 17 residues. CDR3 bases: TGTGCCAGCAGTCCAACACCGCGCGGTGCGGGTACAGATACGCAGTATTTT. Residues: CASSPTPRGAGTDTQYF.

A few counts support this clonotype. The V and J genes are TRBV29-1 and TRBJ2-3; weak D call: TRBD2 (5 bases). CDR1 is SQVTM, CDR2 ANQGSEA, per germline. The CDR3 is made up of 13 amino acids. The V end was cut by 6 bases, the J end by 5 bases, with 15 bases between. The CDR3 DNA reads TGCAGCGTGCCCATCAGCGGAGGAGATACGCAGTATTTT. Translating it yields CSVPISGGDTQYF.

This clonotype was counted between two and nine times. This chain uses TRBV10-3 with TRBJ2-7; TRBD1 agrees at 8 bases. The CDR3 sequence is 16 residues long. With V trimmed by 4 bases and J by 6 bases, 14 bases remained unmatched. CDR1 is ENHRY and CDR2 is SYGVKD in the germline V gene. The CDR3 coding sequence is TGTGCCATCAGTGCCCGCTCCGGGACAGGTTCTCGCGAGCAGTACTTC. It translates to CAISARSGTGSREQYF.

The V call is TRBV5-1, the J call TRBJ1-2; D gene unclear. Germline values: CDR1 SGHRS, CDR2 YFSETQ. This CDR3 is built from 15 residues. The V end was cut by 0 bases, the J end by 4 bases, with 13 bases between. The CDR3 here is CASSLGDGRTYGYTF. The CDR3, as DNA: TGCGCCAGCAGCTTGGGGGATGGCAGGACCTATGGCTACACCTTC.

This clonotype occurred a few times. The chain recombines TRBV7-3 with TRBJ2-3; TRBD2 aligns across 13 bases. Looked up from germline, CDR1 is SGHTA and CDR2 is FQGTGA. V lost 4 bases to trimming and J lost 6 bases; unmatched junction nucleotides: 10. The CDR3 sequence is 17 residues long. The CDR3, as DNA: TGTGCCAGCAGCTCGAACCCAGGACTAGCGGGAGCCGATACGCAGTATTTT. Protein product: CASSSNPGLAGADTQYF.

This clonotype was found a few times. This chain connects TRBV28 to TRBJ2-7; TRBD2 matches 10 bases. The germline CDR1 and CDR2 sequences are MDHEN and SYDVKM. This CDR3 spans 16 amino acids. Trimming cost V 5 bases and J 3 bases; bases outside gene matches: 10. The CDR3 bases are TGTGCCAGCAGTCCCCCGAGACTAGCGGGCGTCTACGAGCAGTACTTC. Residues: CASSPPRLAGVYEQYF.

This clonotype was seen a handful of times. This chain joins TRBV28 and TRBJ2-6; D remains ambiguous. From germline, CDR1 is MDHEN and CDR2 SYDVKM. V lost 6 bases to trimming and J lost 2 bases, with 11 bases between them. The CDR3 length is 15 residues. The CDR3 loop reads CASSQPGAGANVLTF. The CDR3 DNA is TGTGCCAGCAGCCAACCTGGAGCTGGGGCCAACGTCCTGACTTTC.

The rearrangement joins TRBV29-1 to TRBJ2-1, with D hard to call. CDR3 length: 12 amino acids. Trimming shortened V by 7 bases and J by 4 bases, and 11 bases separated the two germline ends. The germline gives CDR1 SQVTM, CDR2 ANQGSEA. The CDR3 reads CSAATVYNEQFF. The CDR3 coding sequence is TGCAGCGCTGCGACCGTGTACAATGAGCAGTTCTTC.

The chain has TRBV29-1 and TRBJ1-1, with D hard to call. The CDR3 contains 15 residues. Germline CDR1 and CDR2: SQVTM and ANQGSEA. Between the trimmed V and J ends, which lost 5 bases and 2 bases, there was a span of 18 bases. The CDR3 is CSVSPNPIGNTEAFF. Here the CDR3 DNA reads TGCAGCGTTAGCCCAAATCCCATAGGAAACACTGAAGCTTTCTTT.

This clonotype has just a few counts. This chain links TRBV29-1 with TRBJ2-7; D is undetermined. The V gene lost 3 bases and the J gene lost 4 bases, with 7 bases spanning the gap. Germline CDR1 SQVTM, CDR2 ANQGSEA. CDR3 length equals 11 residues. The CDR3 reads CSVDSEYEQYF. In DNA, the CDR3 is TGCAGCGTTGATTCCGAATACGAGCAGTACTTC.

This chain connects TRBV10-3 to TRBJ2-1, with D possibly being TRBD2 (6 bases). Looked up from germline, CDR1 is ENHRY and CDR2 is SYGVKD. The CDR3 is made up of 14 amino acids. The V end was cut by 3 bases, the J end by 5 bases, with 11 bases between. DNA of the CDR3: TGTGCCATCAGTGATGAATGGGGGGACAATGAGCAGTTCTTC. Translating gives CAISDEWGDNEQFF.

The chain recombines TRBV2 with TRBJ2-3; 9 bases match TRBD2. Germline CDR1 and CDR2: SNHLY and FYNNEI. The length of the CDR3 is 14 residues. V shed 4 bases, J shed 8 bases, and the junction held 7 bases outside the gene matches. The CDR3: CASSASSGVGTQYF. CDR3 nucleotides: TGTGCCAGCAGTGCATCTAGCGGGGTTGGTACGCAGTATTTT.

This clonotype was observed a few times. The chain has TRBV5-4 and TRBJ2-2, with TRBD1 identical over 11 bases. The CDR3 consists of 17 residues. Per the germline V gene, CDR1 is SGHNT and CDR2 is YYREEE (reference sequence). V lost 4 bases to trimming and J lost 5 bases; unmatched junction nucleotides: 10. CDR3 DNA: TGTGCCAGCAGCCCACGCCCAGGACAGGGGGCAACCGGGGAGCTGTTTTTT. Amino acids: CASSPRPGQGATGELFF.

This clonotype showed up just once. The chain joins TRBV4-1 to TRBJ2-7; 7 bases agree with TRBD1. Germline trimming cut 0 bases from V and 2 bases from J; bases unmatched to any gene: 10. The CDR3 totals 17 residues. Looked up from germline, CDR1 is MGHRA and CDR2 is YSYEKL. In nucleotides, the CDR3 is TGCGCCAGCAGCCAAGACGATAGAGGGGGCGCCCCCTACGAGCAGTACTTC. It yields the protein CASSQDDRGGAPYEQYF.

The chain joins TRBV28 to TRBJ1-5; D gene uncertain. The CDR3 runs to 15 residues. Germline CDR1 and CDR2: MDHEN and SYDVKM. V lost 3 bases to trimming and J lost 7 bases, with 16 bases between them. The CDR3 coding sequence is TGTGCCAGCAGTTTCTCCTCCAAGAGTATACAGCCCCAGCATTTT. It translates to CASSFSSKSIQPQHF.

With respect to this clonotype: Since the CDR3 does not end with the conserved phenylalanine or tryptophan, this likely comes from a read error. The rearrangement uses TRBV4-1 and TRBJ2-7; 9 bases fit TRBD2. With V trimmed by 3 bases and J by 2 bases, 5 bases remained unmatched. The V gene's germline CDR1 is MGHRA and CDR2 YSYEKL. The CDR3 is 15 residues long. The CDR3: CASSHTSGRTYEQYS. The DNA for the CDR3 is TGCGCCAGCAGCCACACTAGCGGGCGAACCTACGAGCAGTACTCC.

This CDR3 reads CASSQSAQGFGYTF. The DNA of the CDR3 is TGCGCCAGCAGCCAATCGGCACAGGGGTTTGGCTACACCTTC. The chain carries TRBV4-3 and TRBJ1-2, with TRBD1 matching over 7 bases. This CDR3 is built from 14 residues. The germline V gene encodes CDR1 LGHNA and CDR2 YSLEER. V was pared by 2 bases and J by 7 bases, with 7 bases of the junction left unmatched.

The chain recombines TRBV12-3 or TRBV12-4 with TRBJ1-5; D is unresolved. The length of the CDR3 is 14 residues. Between the trimmed V and J ends, which lost 9 bases and 2 bases, there was a span of 14 bases. The CDR3: CARTPRGCNQPQHF. The CDR3 nucleotides read TGTGCCAGAACCCCCCGAGGGTGCAATCAGCCCCAGCATTTT.

This clonotype was found a few times. The chain has TRBV28 and TRBJ1-2; D remains unclear. The CDR3 loop spans 14 amino acids. Germline CDR1 is MDHEN and CDR2 is SYDVKM. V shed 3 bases and J shed 4 bases, with 12 bases lying between them. The CDR3 loop is CASSFSRFSYGYTF. The CDR3 DNA sequence: TGTGCCAGCAGTTTCTCCAGGTTCTCCTATGGCTACACCTTC.

The chain recombines TRBV28 with TRBJ1-2; D uncertain. The CDR3 length is 12 residues. V lost 6 bases and J 7 bases, leaving 12 bases between the germline ends. The germline CDR1 and CDR2 sequences are MDHEN and SYDVKM. CDR3 coding DNA: TGTGCCAGCAGCCCCGGAGGGTCTGGCTACACCTTC. It encodes CASSPGGSGYTF.

The V and J genes are TRBV27 and TRBJ1-1; no clear D gene. The V end lost 5 bases, the J end lost 0 bases, and 16 bases lay between the germline ends. Germline V gene sequence: CDR1 MNHEY, CDR2 SMNVEV (reference sequence). The CDR3 spans 16 residues. The CDR3 region is CASSPSQQTMNTEAFF. In nucleotides, the CDR3 is TGTGCCAGCAGTCCCAGCCAACAGACCATGAACACTGAAGCTTTCTTT.

The J gene is TRBJ2-1, the V gene TRBV5-1; the match to TRBD1 covers 7 bases. There are 17 residues in the CDR3. Trimming took 4 bases from V and 4 from J; bases not matched to a gene: 14. CDR1 SGHRS and CDR2 YFSETQ come from the germline V gene. The CDR3 DNA sequence: TGCGCCAGCAGCCCAAACCCTGGGGGACAGAATTACAATGAGCAGTTCTTC. As protein: CASSPNPGGQNYNEQFF.

This clonotype showed up just a few times. V and J are TRBV12-3 or TRBV12-4 and TRBJ2-7, with 10 bases that match TRBD2. This CDR3 spans 14 amino acids. The J segment lost 7 bases and the V segment lost 2 bases, leaving 5 bases of the junction unmatched. Here the CDR3 reads CASSLYPSGGEQYF. The DNA for the CDR3 is TGTGCCAGCAGTTTATACCCTAGCGGGGGTGAGCAGTACTTC.

The chain's CDR3 is CASSQDRGANQPQHF. The CDR3 bases are TGCGCCAGCAGCCAAGATAGGGGAGCAAATCAGCCCCAGCATTTT. This rearrangement joins TRBV4-3 to TRBJ1-5; D may be TRBD1 (5 bases). Trimming removed 0 bases at V and 4 bases at J, with 10 bases between. CDR1 and CDR2 from the germline V gene are LGHNA and YSLEER. This CDR3 spans 15 amino acids.

The CDR3 spells CASSPRTGAEKLFF. DNA of the CDR3: TGTGCCAGCAGCCCACGGACAGGGGCTGAAAAACTGTTTTTT. The chain uses TRBV3-1 and TRBJ1-4; 9 nucleotides line up with TRBD1. There are 14 residues in the CDR3. With V trimmed by 4 bases and J by 7 bases, 4 bases remained unmatched. Germline loops: CDR1 LGHDT, CDR2 YNNKEL (reference sequence).

This sequence joins TRBV9 and TRBJ1-1, with a possible D match to TRBD1 (5 bases). Germline CDR1 reads SGDLS; CDR2 reads YYNGEE. Trimming shortened V by 4 bases and J by 5 bases, and 12 bases separated the two germline ends. This CDR3 has 13 amino acids. CDR3 DNA: TGTGCCAGCAGCCCGGACAAAATAACTGAAGCTTTCTTT. It yields the protein CASSPDKITEAFF.

This clonotype was counted only a few times. The rearrangement joins TRBV28 to TRBJ2-7; possible D gene TRBD1, 6 bases. V was trimmed by 4 bases and J by 3 bases, leaving 10 bases between them. The CDR3 runs 13 residues. The germline V gene encodes CDR1 MDHEN and CDR2 SYDVKM. The CDR3 nucleotides are TGTGCCAGCAGTTCGGGACAACTCTACGAGCAGTACTTC. This translates into CASSSGQLYEQYF.

This clonotype was observed a few times. The V gene is TRBV28, the J gene TRBJ2-1; no firm D call. The CDR3 covers 13 residues. The V and J ends lost 2 bases and 7 bases respectively, with 9 bases between them. CDR1 and CDR2 from the germline V gene are MDHEN and SYDVKM. The CDR3 DNA is TGTGCCAGCAGTTTAATTGGGTTTAATGAGCAGTTCTTC. Translated: CASSLIGFNEQFF.